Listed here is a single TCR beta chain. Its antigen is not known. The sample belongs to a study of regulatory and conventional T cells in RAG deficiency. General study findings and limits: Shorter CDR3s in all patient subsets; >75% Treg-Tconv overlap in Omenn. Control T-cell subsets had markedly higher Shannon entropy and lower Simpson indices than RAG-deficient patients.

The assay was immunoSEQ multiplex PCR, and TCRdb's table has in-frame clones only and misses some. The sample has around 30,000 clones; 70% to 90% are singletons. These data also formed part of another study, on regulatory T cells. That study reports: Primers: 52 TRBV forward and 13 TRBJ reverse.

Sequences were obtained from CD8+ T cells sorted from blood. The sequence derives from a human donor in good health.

CDR3 sequence: CASSSRTSGHNEQFF. The CDR3 DNA reads TGTGCCAGCAGCTCCCGGACTAGCGGTCACAATGAGCAGTTCTTC. V and J are TRBV14 and TRBJ2-1, with 10 nucleotides matching TRBD2. V was pared by 5 bases and J by 5 bases, with 6 bases of the junction left unmatched. The CDR3 totals 15 residues. CDR1 and CDR2 (germline): SGHDN, FVKESK.